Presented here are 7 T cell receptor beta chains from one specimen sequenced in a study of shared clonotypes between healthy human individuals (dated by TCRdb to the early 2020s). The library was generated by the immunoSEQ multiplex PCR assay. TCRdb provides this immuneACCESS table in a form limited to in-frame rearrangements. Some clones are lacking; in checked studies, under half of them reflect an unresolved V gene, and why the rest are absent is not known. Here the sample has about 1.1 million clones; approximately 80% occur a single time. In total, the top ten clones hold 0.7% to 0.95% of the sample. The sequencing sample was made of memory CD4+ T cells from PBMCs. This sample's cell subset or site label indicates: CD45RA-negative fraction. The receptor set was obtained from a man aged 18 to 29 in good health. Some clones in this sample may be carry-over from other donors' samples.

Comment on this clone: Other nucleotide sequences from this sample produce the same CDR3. CDR3 region: CSAPIDTQYF. The CDR3 nucleotides are TGCAGTGCTCCCATAGATACGCAGTATTTT. The chain couples TRBV20-1 to TRBJ2-3; D is unresolved. Germline V CDR1 and CDR2: DFQATT, SNEGSKA (reference sequence). The length of the CDR3 is 10 residues. Trimming took off 5 bases at V and 5 bases at J, with 5 bases between the two ends.

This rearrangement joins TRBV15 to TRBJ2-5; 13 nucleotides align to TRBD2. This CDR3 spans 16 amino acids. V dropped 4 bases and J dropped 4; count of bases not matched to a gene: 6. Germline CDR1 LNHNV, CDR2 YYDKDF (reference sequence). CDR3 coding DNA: TGTGCCACCAGCACCGGACTAGCGGGAGATGGAGAGACCCAGTACTTC. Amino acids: CATSTGLAGDGETQYF.

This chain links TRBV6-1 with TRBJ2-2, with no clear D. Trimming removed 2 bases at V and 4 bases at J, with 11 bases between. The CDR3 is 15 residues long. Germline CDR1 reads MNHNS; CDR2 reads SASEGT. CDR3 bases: TGTGCCAGCAGTGAAAGCGCCCGGTCCACCGGGGAGCTGTTTTTT. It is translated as CASSESARSTGELFF.

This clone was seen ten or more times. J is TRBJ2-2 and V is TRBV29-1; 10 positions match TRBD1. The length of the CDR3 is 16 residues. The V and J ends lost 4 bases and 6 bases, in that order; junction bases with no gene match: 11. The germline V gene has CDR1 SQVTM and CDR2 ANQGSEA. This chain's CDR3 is CSVASGTGVFAGELFF. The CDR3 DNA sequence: TGCAGCGTTGCATCCGGGACAGGGGTGTTCGCCGGGGAGCTGTTTTTT.

The DNA for the CDR3 is TGTGCCAGCTCGCCGAGTACAGGGGGTGAAAAACTGTTTTTT. It translates to CASSPSTGGEKLFF. This chain connects TRBV18 to TRBJ1-4; 8 nucleotides align to TRBD1. Looked up from germline, CDR1 is KGHSH and CDR2 is LQKENI. The CDR3 is 14 amino acids. Germline trimming cut 6 bases from V and 7 bases from J; bases unmatched to any gene: 7.

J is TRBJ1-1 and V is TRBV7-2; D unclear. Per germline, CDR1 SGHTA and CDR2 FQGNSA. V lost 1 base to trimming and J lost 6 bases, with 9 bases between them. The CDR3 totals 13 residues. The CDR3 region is CASSLDSGAEAFF. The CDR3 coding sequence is TGTGCCAGCAGCTTAGATTCGGGAGCTGAAGCTTTCTTT. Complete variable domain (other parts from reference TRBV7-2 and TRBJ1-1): GAGVSQSPSNKVTEKGKDVELRCDPISGHTALYWYRQSLGQGLEFLIYFQGNSAPDKSGLPSDRFSAERTGGSVSTLTIQRTQQEDSAVYLCASSLDSGAEAFFGQGTRLTVV.

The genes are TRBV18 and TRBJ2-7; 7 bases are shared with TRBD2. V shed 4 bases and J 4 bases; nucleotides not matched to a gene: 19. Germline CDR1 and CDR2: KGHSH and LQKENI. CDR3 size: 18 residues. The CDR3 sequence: CASSQNAITGGGPYEQYF. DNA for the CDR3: TGTGCCAGCTCACAAAATGCGATCACGGGGGGTGGCCCTTACGAGCAGTACTTC.